The 20 T cell receptor beta chains given below trace back to one sample, sequenced in a study of T cell responses to AZD1222 COVID-19 vaccine. TCRdb's copy holds only in-frame clones and misses some; the assay was immunoSEQ multiplex PCR. Here the sample spans about 190,000 clones, about nine tenths being singletons. The material was peripheral blood, obtained on day 0 of MenACWY control vaccination. Receptor source: an adult in good health.

This clone was detected a few times. This chain joins TRBV4-3 and TRBJ2-2, with D perhaps TRBD1 (6 bases). Trimming shortened V by 0 bases and J by 4 bases, and 12 bases separated the two germline ends. CDR1 and CDR2 (germline): LGHNA, YSLEER. The CDR3 length is 16 residues. The CDR3 sequence is CASSQEPGVGTGELFF. The CDR3 DNA is TGCGCCAGCAGCCAAGAGCCAGGGGTAGGCACCGGGGAGCTGTTTTTT.

Here the CDR3 DNA reads TGTGCCAGCAGCCCTACAGGGGGCTCTGGGGCCAACGTCCTGACTTTC. Protein sequence: CASSPTGGSGANVLTF. The chain carries TRBV3-1 (or the pseudogene TRBV3-2) and TRBJ2-6, with 8 bases identical to TRBD1. Germline lookup yields CDR1 LGHDT and CDR2 YNNKEL (reference sequence). The CDR3 contains 16 residues. With 4 bases clipped from V and 0 bases from J, the junction kept 2 bases outside the gene matches.

The chain joins TRBV28 to TRBJ2-3; tentatively, D is TRBD1 (5 bases). V was clipped by 3 bases and J by 0 bases, with 13 bases between them. Germline V gene data show CDR1 as MDHEN and CDR2 as SYDVKM. CDR3 length equals 16 residues. In DNA form, the CDR3 reads TGTGCCAGCAGTTTTCTGTCAGGACATAGCACAGATACGCAGTATTTT. This translates into CASSFLSGHSTDTQYF.

The V and J genes are TRBV2 and TRBJ2-2, with D possibly being TRBD1 or TRBD2 (5 bases each). CDR1 and CDR2 (germline): SNHLY, FYNNEI. The CDR3 extends over 13 amino acids. V was shortened by 2 bases and J by 6 bases, with 7 bases between the two germline ends. The CDR3 DNA reads as TGTGCCAGCAGTGAATCGGGGCCCGGGGAGCTGTTTTTT. Amino acid sequence: CASSESGPGELFF.

This chain connects TRBV24-1 to TRBJ2-2; D possibly corresponds to TRBD2 (6 bases). Trimming took 5 bases from V and 1 from J, leaving 13 bases between them. Germline values: CDR1 KGHDR, CDR2 SFDVKD. The CDR3 loop spans 16 amino acids. The CDR3 here is CATSVVGRGNTGELFF. Written as DNA, the CDR3 is TGTGCCACCAGTGTCGTTGGGCGGGGGAACACCGGGGAGCTGTTTTTT.

This rearrangement joins TRBV5-4 to TRBJ1-3, with D possibly matching TRBD1 (6 bases). V lost 5 bases and J lost 1, with 10 bases in between. Germline CDR1 reads SGHNT; CDR2 reads YYREEE (reference sequence). CDR3 size: 14 residues. For the CDR3, the DNA is TGTGCCAGCAGGAAACAGGGTTCTGGAAACACCATATATTTT. It encodes CASRKQGSGNTIYF.

The chain is built from TRBV5-6 and TRBJ1-2; D may be TRBD1 (5 bases). This CDR3 has 15 amino acids. V was clipped by 4 bases and J by 5 bases, with 18 bases between them. CDR1 and CDR2 from the germline V gene are SGHDT and YYEEEE. Here the CDR3 reads CASSAQDKSLYGYTF. The CDR3 nucleotides are TGTGCCAGCAGCGCCCAGGACAAATCCCTATATGGCTACACCTTC.

This clone was found a few times. The V call is TRBV5-4, the J call TRBJ2-1, with D tentatively TRBD1 (6 bases). From germline, CDR1 is SGHNT and CDR2 YYREEE (reference sequence). The CDR3 spans 15 residues. V was trimmed by 5 bases and J by 4 bases, leaving 16 bases between them. The CDR3 region has the DNA TGTGCCAGCAGTCCGAACAGGGCCTTTTACAATGAGCAGTTCTTC. Its protein product is CASSPNRAFYNEQFF.

A note on this clone: The sample contains more than one DNA sequence encoding this CDR3. The V gene is TRBV28, the J gene TRBJ1-2, with D possibly being TRBD1 (6 bases). V was clipped by 8 bases and J by 1 base, with 8 bases between them. Germline-derived CDR1 and CDR2 are MDHEN and SYDVKM. CDR3 length: 12 amino acids. Here the CDR3 DNA reads TGTGCCAGCCGGACAGTTAACTATGGCTACACCTTC. This encodes CASRTVNYGYTF.

The V gene is TRBV11-2, the J gene TRBJ1-5; TRBD1 might be the D (5 bases). CDR1 SGHAT and CDR2 FQNNGV come from the germline V gene. V gave up 5 bases and J gave up 7 bases, with 12 bases separating them. The CDR3 consists of 13 residues. The CDR3 loop reads CASSTQGNQPQHF. As DNA, the CDR3 is TGTGCCAGCAGCACCCAGGGAAACCAGCCCCAGCATTTT.

This clone is a singleton in its sample. The rearrangement joins TRBV28 to TRBJ1-5, with 9 positions matching TRBD1. The length of the CDR3 is 16 residues. J was trimmed by 1 base and V by 5 bases; bases with no gene match: 6. The germline gives CDR1 MDHEN, CDR2 SYDVKM. In nucleotides, the CDR3 is TGTGCCAGCAGTCTCCTGGACAGGGGAAGCAATCAGCCCCAGCATTTT. This translates into CASSLLDRGSNQPQHF.

The gene calls are TRBV5-1 and TRBJ2-5; 7 bases line up with TRBD1. Germline CDR1 is SGHRS and CDR2 is YFSETQ. CDR3 length equals 13 residues. With V trimmed by 3 bases and J by 4 bases, 3 bases remained unmatched. The CDR3 loop reads CASSSTGTETQYF. For the CDR3, the DNA is TGCGCCAGCAGCTCGACAGGGACAGAGACCCAGTACTTC.

The CDR3 region is CASSVQGAINSPLHF. CDR3 DNA: TGTGCCAGCAGTGTACAGGGGGCGATTAATTCACCCCTCCACTTT. This chain uses TRBV2 with TRBJ1-6, with TRBD1 identical over 9 bases. Germline V gives CDR1 SNHLY, CDR2 FYNNEI. CDR3 length equals 15 residues. J was trimmed by 6 bases and V by 4 bases; bases with no gene match: 4.

The chain has TRBV7-9 and TRBJ2-3, with 9 bases identical to TRBD2. From germline, CDR1 is SEHNR and CDR2 FQNEAQ (reference sequence). The CDR3 is made up of 16 amino acids. V shed 5 bases and J 0 bases; nucleotides not matched to a gene: 6. In nucleotides, the CDR3 is TGTGCCAGCAGCCCAGGTCTAGCGGGGAGCACAGATACGCAGTATTTT. Amino acids: CASSPGLAGSTDTQYF.

This chain links TRBV6-5 with TRBJ2-5; D may match TRBD1 or TRBD2 (5 bases each). This CDR3 comprises 15 residues. The ends were cut back, 0 bases at V and 1 base at J, with 9 bases in the middle. Germline CDR1 is MNHEY and CDR2 is SVGAGI. The CDR3 is CASSYSGGFQETQYF. The CDR3 coding sequence is TGTGCCAGCAGTTACTCTGGGGGATTCCAAGAGACCCAGTACTTC.

This clone is medium-sized (0.01 to 0.1%) by share. The chain uses TRBV6-1 and TRBJ1-5, with D uncertain. The V and J ends lost 0 bases and 6 bases respectively, with 12 bases between them. CDR1 and CDR2 (germline): MNHNS, SASEGT. The CDR3 loop spans 15 amino acids. The CDR3 region is CASSEAVDGVQPQHF. The CDR3 nucleotides read TGTGCCAGCAGTGAAGCGGTGGATGGGGTTCAGCCCCAGCATTTT.

This sequence joins TRBV7-8 and TRBJ2-7; 7 positions agree with TRBD1. CDR3 size: 14 residues. Germline CDR1 reads SGHVS; CDR2 reads FQNEAQ. The V segment lost 1 base and the J segment 6 bases; nucleotides outside the gene matches: 6. The CDR3 reads CASSLEGRTGEQYF. The CDR3 nucleotides are TGTGCCAGCAGCTTAGAGGGTAGGACAGGCGAGCAGTACTTC.

The chain is built from TRBV10-1 and TRBJ1-6, with unresolved D. Per germline, CDR1 WNHNN and CDR2 SYGVQD (reference sequence). The CDR3 totals 18 residues. V lost 3 bases, J lost 14 bases, and 29 bases lay in between. The CDR3 loop reads CASSDSRGTVHRNFSLHF. The CDR3 nucleotides read TGCGCCAGCAGTGATTCTCGTGGTACAGTACACAGAAATTTTTCCCTCCACTTT.

The chain uses TRBV28 and TRBJ1-2, with a possible D match to TRBD1 (5 bases). Germline lookup yields CDR1 MDHEN and CDR2 SYDVKM. The CDR3 extends over 17 amino acids. Trimming took off 7 bases at V and 3 bases at J, with 24 bases between the two ends. The CDR3 region has the DNA TGTGCCAGCATCGAGGCGGCCACTCAGGGCGTCGACTATGGCTACACCTTC. Its protein product is CASIEAATQGVDYGYTF.

The rearrangement uses TRBV19 and TRBJ1-5; 8 bases line up with TRBD1. CDR1 LNHDA and CDR2 SQIVND come from the germline V gene (reference sequence). V dropped 3 bases and J dropped 0; count of bases not matched to a gene: 10. The CDR3 totals 18 residues. DNA of the CDR3: TGTGCCAGTAGTATCGGGACAGGTGGGTGGAATAGCAATCAGCCCCAGCATTTT. Residues: CASSIGTGGWNSNQPQHF.